This T cell receptor (beta chain) comes out of a study of T cells in tumors after PD-1 blockade. The overall study: Daily vismodegib 150 mg continued in a subset of anti-PD-1-treated patients. Peripheral blood samples averaged 36,536 unique clonotypes and 95,000 to 120,000 templates.

In germline, CDR1 is SGHDN, CDR2 FVKESK. The CDR3 spans 14 residues. Trimming removed 4 bases at V and 0 bases at J, with 9 bases between. The data were produced by immunoSEQ multiplex PCR, yet TCRdb's version contains in-frame clones alone and is incomplete. In the table there are 23,000 or so clones, 80% to 85% of which are singletons. V and J are TRBV14 and TRBJ1-1; possibly TRBD1 for D (5 bases). The sample here was PBMCs, taken after anti-PD-1 treatment. The TCR originated in a human donor with basal cell carcinoma. CDR3 sequence (DNA): TGTGCCAGCAGCCGGGCAGGGATGAACACTGAAGCTTTCTTT. As protein: CASSRAGMNTEAFF.